This T cell receptor beta chain is from a study of T cell responses to AZD1222 COVID-19 vaccine. In the study overall: Combined were second doses at about 4 or about 12 weeks. Study findings and constraints: Nearly half of spike-specific TCRs reportedly go after variant regions that carry no mutations. Spike-specific TCR breadth and depth grew following two AZD1222 doses.

Regarding this clone: Antigen unknown.

Data came from immunoSEQ multiplex PCR; TCRdb stores just in-frame clones and leaves some out. This sample has 110,000 to 150,000 clones, with 89% found just once. Per the germline V gene, CDR1 is LNHDA and CDR2 is SQIVND (reference sequence). Trimming left V 7 bases short and J 5 bases short, with 18 bases between. This CDR3 has 15 amino acids. This sequence joins TRBV19 and TRBJ2-1, with a weak D call TRBD1 (6 bases). The TCR comes from an adult in good health. This specimen consisted of peripheral blood, obtained on day 0 of AZD1222 vaccination. The CDR3 protein is CASINRGTPNNEQFF. The DNA of the CDR3 is TGTGCCAGTATTAATAGGGGGACACCGAACAATGAGCAGTTCTTC.